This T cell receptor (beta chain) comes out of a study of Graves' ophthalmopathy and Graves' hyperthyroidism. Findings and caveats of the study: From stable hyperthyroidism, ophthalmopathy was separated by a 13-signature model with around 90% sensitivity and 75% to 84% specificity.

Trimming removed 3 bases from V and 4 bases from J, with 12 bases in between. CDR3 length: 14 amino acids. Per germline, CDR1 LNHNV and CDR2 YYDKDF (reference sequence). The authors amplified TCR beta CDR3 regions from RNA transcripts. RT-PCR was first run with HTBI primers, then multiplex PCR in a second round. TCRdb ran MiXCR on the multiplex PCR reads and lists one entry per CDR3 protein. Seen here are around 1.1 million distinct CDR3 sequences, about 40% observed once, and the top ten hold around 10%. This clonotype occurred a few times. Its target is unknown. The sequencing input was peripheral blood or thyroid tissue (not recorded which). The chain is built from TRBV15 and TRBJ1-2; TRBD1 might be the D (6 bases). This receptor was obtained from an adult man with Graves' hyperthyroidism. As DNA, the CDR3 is TGTGCCACCAGCAGGGTCCCAGGGGCCTATGGCTACACCTTC. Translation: CATSRVPGAYGYTF.